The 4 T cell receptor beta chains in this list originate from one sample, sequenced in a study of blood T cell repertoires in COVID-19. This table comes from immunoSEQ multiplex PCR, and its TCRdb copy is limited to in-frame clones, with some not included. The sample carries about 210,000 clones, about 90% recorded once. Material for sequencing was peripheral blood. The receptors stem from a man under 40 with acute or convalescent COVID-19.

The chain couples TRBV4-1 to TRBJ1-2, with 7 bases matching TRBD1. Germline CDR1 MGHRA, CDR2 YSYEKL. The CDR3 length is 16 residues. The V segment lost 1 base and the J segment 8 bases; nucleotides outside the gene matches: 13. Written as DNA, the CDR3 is TGCGCCAGCAGCCAAGTATTAACAGGGGTGTCGGGAGGCTACACCTTC. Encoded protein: CASSQVLTGVSGGYTF.

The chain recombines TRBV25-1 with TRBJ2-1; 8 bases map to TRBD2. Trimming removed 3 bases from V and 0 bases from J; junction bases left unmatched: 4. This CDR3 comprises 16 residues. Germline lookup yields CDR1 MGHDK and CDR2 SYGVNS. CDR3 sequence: CASSDRGGSSYNEQFF. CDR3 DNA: TGTGCCAGCAGTGATCGGGGGGGGAGCTCCTACAATGAGCAGTTCTTC.

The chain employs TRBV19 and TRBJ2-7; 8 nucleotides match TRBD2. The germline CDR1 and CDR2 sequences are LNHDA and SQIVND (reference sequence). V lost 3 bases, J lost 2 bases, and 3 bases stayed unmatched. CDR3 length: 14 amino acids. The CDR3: CASSILAGTYEQYF. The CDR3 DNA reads TGTGCCAGTAGTATCTTAGCGGGGACCTACGAGCAGTACTTC.

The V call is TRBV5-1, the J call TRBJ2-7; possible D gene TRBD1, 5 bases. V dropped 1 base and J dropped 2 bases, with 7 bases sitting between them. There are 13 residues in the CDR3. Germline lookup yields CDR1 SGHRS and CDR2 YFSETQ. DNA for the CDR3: TGCGCCAGCAGCTTGACAGGAACCTACGAGCAGTACTTC. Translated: CASSLTGTYEQYF. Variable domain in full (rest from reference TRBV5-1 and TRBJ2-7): KAGVTQTPRYLIKTRGQQVTLSCSPISGHRSVSWYQQTPGQGLQFLFEYFSETQRNKGNFPGRFSGRQFSNSRSEMNVSTLELGDSALYLCASSLTGTYEQYFGPGTRLTVT.